The sequence of this TCR beta chain was determined in a study of T-cell reconstitution after alpha-beta-depleted transplantation in children. Germline loops: CDR1 SGHKS, CDR2 YYEKEE (reference sequence). Trimming removed 3 bases at V and 5 bases at J, with 20 bases between. The CDR3 runs to 16 residues. The library targeted TCRbeta and was prepared with unique molecular identifiers. TCRdb re-derived calls from the PCR reads in MiXCR, one entry per CDR3 protein. The sample records 300,000 to 350,000 distinct CDR3 sequences, 15% to 20% being singletons. Material: PBMCs, mostly from graft donor cells, obtained 360 days after TCRalphabeta/CD19-depleted stem cell transplant. V usage is TRBV5-5 and J usage is TRBJ1-2; TRBD1 might be the D (5 bases). This TCR was sampled from a male patient between 2 and 15 years old who had a stem cell transplant for acute lymphoblastic leukemia, so the T cells may come from the graft donor. CDR3 in amino acids: CASSSPPGAGRYGYTF. In DNA form, the CDR3 reads TGTGCCAGCAGCTCCCCTCCCGGGGCTGGGAGGTATGGCTACACCTTC.